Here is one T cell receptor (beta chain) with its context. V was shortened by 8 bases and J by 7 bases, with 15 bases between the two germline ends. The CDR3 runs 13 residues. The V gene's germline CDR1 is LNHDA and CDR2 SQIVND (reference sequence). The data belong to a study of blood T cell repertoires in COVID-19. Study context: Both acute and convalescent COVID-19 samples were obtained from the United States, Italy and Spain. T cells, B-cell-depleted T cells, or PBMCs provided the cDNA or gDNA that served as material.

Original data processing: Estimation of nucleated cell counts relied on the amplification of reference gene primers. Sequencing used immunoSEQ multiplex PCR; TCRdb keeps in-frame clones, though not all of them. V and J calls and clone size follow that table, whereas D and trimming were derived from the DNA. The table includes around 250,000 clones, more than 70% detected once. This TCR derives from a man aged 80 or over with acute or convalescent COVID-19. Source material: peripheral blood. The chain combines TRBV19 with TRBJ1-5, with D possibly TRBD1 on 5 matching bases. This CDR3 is CASARDWQQPQHF. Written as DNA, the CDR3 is TGTGCCAGTGCCAGGGATTGGCAACAGCCCCAGCATTTT.